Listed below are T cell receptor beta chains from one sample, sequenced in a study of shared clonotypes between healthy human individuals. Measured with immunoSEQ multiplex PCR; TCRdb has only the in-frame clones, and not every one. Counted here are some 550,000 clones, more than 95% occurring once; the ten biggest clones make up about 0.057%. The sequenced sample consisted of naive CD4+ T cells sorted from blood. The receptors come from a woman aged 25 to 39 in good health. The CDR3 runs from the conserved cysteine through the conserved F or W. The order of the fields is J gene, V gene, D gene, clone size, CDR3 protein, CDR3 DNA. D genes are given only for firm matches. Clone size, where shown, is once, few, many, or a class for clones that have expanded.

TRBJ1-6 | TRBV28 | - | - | CASSPSYNSPLHF | TGTGCCAGCAGCCCCAGCTATAATTCACCCCTCCACTTT
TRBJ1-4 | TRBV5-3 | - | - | CARRRRPNEKLFF | TGTGCCAGAAGACGTAGGCCTAATGAAAAACTGTTTTTT
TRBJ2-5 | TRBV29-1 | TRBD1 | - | CSGGTGPETQYF | TGCAGCGGGGGGACAGGCCCAGAGACCCAGTACTTC
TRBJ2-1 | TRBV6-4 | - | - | CASSLSPMNAQPTVF | TGTGCCAGCAGTCTTTCCCCTATGAACGCGCAACCGACGGTCTTC
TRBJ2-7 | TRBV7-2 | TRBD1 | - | CASSLAAGGYEQYF | TGTGCCAGCAGCTTAGCGGCAGGGGGCTACGAGCAGTACTTC
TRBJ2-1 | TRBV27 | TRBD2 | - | CASSLPSGRMLGEQFF | TGTGCCAGCAGTTTGCCTAGCGGGAGGATGTTGGGTGAGCAGTTCTTC
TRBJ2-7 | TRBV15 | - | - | CATALWERGVEYEQYF | TGTGCCACCGCATTATGGGAGCGAGGGGTTGAATACGAGCAGTACTTC
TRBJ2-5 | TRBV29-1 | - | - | CSVAGAGTVQETQYF | TGCAGCGTCGCAGGGGCCGGGACCGTCCAAGAGACCCAGTACTTC
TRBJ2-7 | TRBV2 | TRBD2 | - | CASRGLAGPPYEQYF | TGTGCCAGCAGAGGACTAGCGGGACCTCCCTACGAGCAGTACTTC
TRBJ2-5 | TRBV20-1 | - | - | CSARKSQTQYF | TGCAGTGCTAGAAAAAGCCAGACCCAGTACTTC
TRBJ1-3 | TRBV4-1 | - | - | CASSQERGFGGSGNTIYF | TGCGCCAGCAGCCAAGAGCGGGGATTCGGAGGCTCTGGAAACACCATATATTTT
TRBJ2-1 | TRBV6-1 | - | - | CASSVQGYNEQFF | TGTGCCAGCAGTGTGCAGGGTTACAATGAGCAGTTCTTC
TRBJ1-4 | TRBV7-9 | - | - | CASSLGGTNEKLFF | TGTGCCAGCAGCTTAGGGGGAACTAATGAAAAACTGTTTTTT
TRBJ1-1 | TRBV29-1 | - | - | CSVEPSRVMNTEAFF | TGCAGCGTTGAACCTAGTCGGGTGATGAACACTGAAGCTTTCTTT
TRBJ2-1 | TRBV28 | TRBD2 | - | CASNGGSSYNEQFF | TGTGCCAGCAACGGCGGGAGCTCCTACAATGAGCAGTTCTTC
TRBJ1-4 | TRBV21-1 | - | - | CASSPRTGQLDEKLFF | TGTGCCAGCAGCCCCCGGACAGGTCAGCTGGATGAAAAACTGTTTTTT
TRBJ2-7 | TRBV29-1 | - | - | CSVRTPPAYEQYF | TGCAGCGTTCGGACACCACCAGCCTACGAGCAGTACTTC
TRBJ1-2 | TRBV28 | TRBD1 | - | CASNRGQGEFYGYTF | TGTGCCAGCAACAGAGGACAGGGGGAGTTCTATGGCTACACCTTC
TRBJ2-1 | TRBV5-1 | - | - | CASSLDSYNEQFF | TGCGCCAGCAGTCTGGACTCCTACAATGAGCAGTTCTTC
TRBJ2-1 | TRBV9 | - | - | CASSGQDGIGNEQFF | TGTGCCAGCAGCGGTCAGGACGGGATAGGGAATGAGCAGTTCTTC
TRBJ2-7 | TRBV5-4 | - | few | CASSSYSTYEQYF | TGTGCCAGCAGCTCCTACAGCACCTACGAGCAGTACTTC
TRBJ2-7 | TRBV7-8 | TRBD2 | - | CASSQDRLAGGPGEQYF | TGTGCCAGCAGCCAGGACCGACTAGCGGGAGGGCCGGGTGAGCAGTACTTC
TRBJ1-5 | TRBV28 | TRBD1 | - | CASSSRTGNQPQHF | TGTGCCAGCAGCTCCCGGACAGGGAATCAGCCCCAGCATTTT
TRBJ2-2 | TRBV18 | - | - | CASSPREDGELFF | TGTGCCAGCTCACCTAGGGAGGACGGGGAGCTGTTTTTT
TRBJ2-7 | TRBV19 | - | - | CASSIRTANPTEQYF | TGTGCCAGTAGTATACGGACAGCCAATCCAACCGAGCAGTACTTC
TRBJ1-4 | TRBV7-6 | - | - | CASSQDSGDGGEKLFF | TGTGCCAGCAGCCAAGATAGTGGGGACGGAGGTGAAAAACTGTTTTTT
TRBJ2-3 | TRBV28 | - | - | CASKARDTQYF | TGTGCCAGCAAGGCGAGAGATACGCAGTATTTT
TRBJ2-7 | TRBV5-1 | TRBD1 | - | CASSHGTGVYEQYF | TGCGCCAGCAGCCACGGGACAGGGGTGTACGAGCAGTACTTC
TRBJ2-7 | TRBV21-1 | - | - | CASSIGQASEQYF | TGTGCCAGCAGCATTGGACAGGCGTCCGAGCAGTACTTC
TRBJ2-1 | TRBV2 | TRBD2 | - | CASSETSGVQEQFF | TGTGCCAGCAGTGAAACTAGCGGAGTACAGGAGCAGTTCTTC
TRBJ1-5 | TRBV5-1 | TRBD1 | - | CASSPTGGQGQPQHF | TGCGCCAGCAGTCCTACAGGGGGCCAAGGTCAGCCCCAGCATTTT
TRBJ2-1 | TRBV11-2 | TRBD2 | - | CASSLFLAGGINEQFF | TGTGCCAGCAGCTTGTTTCTCGCGGGAGGGATTAATGAGCAGTTCTTC
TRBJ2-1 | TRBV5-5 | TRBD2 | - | CASSPGLAGVPFF | TGTGCCAGCAGCCCCGGACTAGCGGGAGTTCCGTTCTTC
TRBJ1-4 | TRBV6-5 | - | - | CASSYEGPATNEKLFF | TGTGCCAGCAGTTACGAGGGACCTGCAACTAATGAAAAACTGTTTTTT
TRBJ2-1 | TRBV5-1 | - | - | CASSPTGSSYNEQFF | TGCGCCAGCAGCCCCACAGGGAGCTCCTACAATGAGCAGTTCTTC
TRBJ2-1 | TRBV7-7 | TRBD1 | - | CASSLSGTGHNEQFF | TGTGCCAGCAGCTTATCCGGGACAGGACACAATGAGCAGTTCTTC
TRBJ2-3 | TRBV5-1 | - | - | CASSLGRGPDTQYF | TGCGCCAGCAGCTTGGGCAGGGGACCAGATACGCAGTATTTT
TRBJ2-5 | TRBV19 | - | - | CASSMDQGRKETQYF | TGTGCCAGTAGTATGGACCAAGGACGAAAAGAGACCCAGTACTTC
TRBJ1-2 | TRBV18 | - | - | CASSPPGQSGGYTF | TGTGCCAGCTCACCACCAGGACAGTCAGGTGGCTACACCTTC
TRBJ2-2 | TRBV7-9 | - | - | CASSYQRLGRNTGELFF | TGTGCCAGCAGCTACCAGAGACTAGGGAGAAACACCGGGGAGCTGTTTTTT
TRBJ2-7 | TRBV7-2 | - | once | CASSFLNSYEQYF | TGTGCCAGCAGCTTTTTAAACTCCTACGAGCAGTACTTC
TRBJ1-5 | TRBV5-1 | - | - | CASSLFGGQPQHF | TGCGCCAGCAGCTTGTTTGGCGGGCAGCCCCAGCATTTT
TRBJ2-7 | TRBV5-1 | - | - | CASSLNPEGYEQYF | TGCGCCAGCAGCTTGAACCCAGAGGGCTACGAGCAGTACTTC
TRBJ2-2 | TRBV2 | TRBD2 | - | CASSPTSGRFTGELFF | TGTGCCAGCAGCCCTACTAGCGGACGGTTCACCGGGGAGCTGTTTTTT
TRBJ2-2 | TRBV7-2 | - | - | CASSFQTNTGELFF | TGTGCCAGCAGCTTTCAGACCAACACCGGGGAGCTGTTTTTT
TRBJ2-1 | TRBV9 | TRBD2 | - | CASSVSSGNNEQFF | TGTGCCAGCAGCGTCTCTAGCGGAAACAATGAGCAGTTCTTC
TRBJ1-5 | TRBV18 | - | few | CASSTTYSNQPQHF | TGTGCCAGCTCAACAACTTATAGCAATCAGCCCCAGCATTTT